This is a list of T cell receptor beta chains from one sample in a study of blood T cell repertoires in COVID-19. Repertoires were generated with immunoSEQ multiplex PCR, while TCRdb's copy carries only in-frame clones and drops some. The data contain a few hundred thousand clones, roughly 88% of them seen just once; the ten biggest clones take up less than 2.5%. Input material: PBMCs or T cells enriched from blood (not recorded which). These receptors were obtained from a woman between 50 and 59 years old who had recovered from COVID-19. Both conserved end residues are part of each CDR3. The order of the fields is V gene, clone size, J gene, D gene, CDR3 protein, CDR3 DNA. D genes are given only for firm matches. Clone size, where shown, is once, few, many, or a class for clones that have expanded.

>TRBV9|NA|TRBJ1-3|NA
CASSVGGLSGNTIYF
TGTGCCAGCAGCGTAGGGGGGCTCTCTGGAAACACCATATATTTT
>TRBV5-6|once|TRBJ1-5|NA
CASSSRGGALQPQHF
TGTGCCAGCAGCTCCCGGGGGGGGGCCTTGCAGCCCCAGCATTTT
>TRBV18|NA|TRBJ2-6|NA
CASSQSAGANVLTF
TGTGCCAGCTCACAAAGCGCTGGGGCCAACGTCCTGACTTTC
>TRBV6-2/TRBV6-3|NA|TRBJ2-3|TRBD2
CASSLVTLAGGSTDTQYF
TGTGCCAGCAGCCTTGTTACTTTAGCGGGAGGAAGTACAGATACGCAGTATTTT
>TRBV2|NA|TRBJ1-5|NA
CASRPQGSNQPQHF
TGTGCCAGCAGACCACAGGGTAGCAATCAGCCCCAGCATTTT
>TRBV7-9|NA|TRBJ2-1|TRBD2
CASSRGLARGEQFF
TGTGCCAGCAGCCGCGGACTAGCGAGGGGTGAGCAGTTCTTC
>TRBV28|NA|TRBJ1-1|NA
CASSLLPQGNTEAFF
TGTGCCAGCAGTTTACTGCCGCAGGGGAACACTGAAGCTTTCTTT
>TRBV2|NA|TRBJ2-7|NA
CASSEYYEQYF
TGTGCCAGCAGTGAATACTACGAGCAGTACTTC
>TRBV9|NA|TRBJ1-2|TRBD1
CASSPEGQAGYGYTF
TGTGCCAGCAGCCCCGAGGGACAGGCGGGCTATGGCTACACCTTC
>TRBV7-2|NA|TRBJ1-2|NA
CASSLSLQENYGYTF
TGTGCCAGCAGCTTAAGCCTACAGGAAAACTATGGCTACACCTTC
>TRBV18|NA|TRBJ1-2|TRBD1
CASSPDRGNYGYTF
TGTGCCAGCTCACCCGACAGGGGGAACTATGGCTACACCTTC
>TRBV6-6|once|TRBJ2-7|TRBD1
CASSYVPGQGGEQYF
TGTGCCAGCAGTTATGTACCGGGACAGGGAGGCGAGCAGTACTTC
>TRBV6-5|NA|TRBJ2-7|NA
CASSYSRLSSYEQYF
TGTGCCAGCAGTTACTCTCGCCTCAGCTCCTACGAGCAGTACTTC
>TRBV7-3|NA|TRBJ2-1|NA
CASSLYIAVGQGIYNEQFF
TGTGCCAGCAGCTTATATATCGCGGTCGGGCAGGGAATTTACAATGAGCAGTTCTTC
>TRBV6-1|NA|TRBJ1-5|TRBD1
CASSEEGTGINQPQHF
TGTGCCAGCAGTGAGGAGGGGACAGGGATCAATCAGCCCCAGCATTTT
>TRBV7-9|NA|TRBJ2-5|TRBD2
CASSFNGRAGETQYF
TGTGCCAGCAGCTTTAACGGGAGGGCCGGAGAGACCCAGTACTTC
>TRBV28|NA|TRBJ1-2|TRBD1
CASMGGRGLGYTF
TGTGCCAGCATGGGCGGCAGGGGGCTTGGCTACACCTTC
>TRBV28|NA|TRBJ2-7|NA
CAILNRGSYEQYF
TGTGCCATCCTTAATAGAGGCTCCTACGAGCAGTACTTC
>TRBV10-3|NA|TRBJ1-3|TRBD1
CAISTGGGNTIYF
TGTGCCATCAGTACAGGGGGCGGAAACACCATATATTTT
>TRBV28|once|TRBJ1-1|NA
CASSFYIRDTEAFF
TGTGCCAGCAGTTTCTACATCCGGGACACTGAAGCTTTCTTT
>TRBV7-2|NA|TRBJ1-2|NA
CASSLAGWTPLQSWDYGYTF
TGTGCCAGCAGCTTAGCGGGGTGGACACCACTACAATCGTGGGATTATGGCTACACCTTC
>TRBV10-3|NA|TRBJ1-1|NA
CAISEEVDTEAFF
TGTGCCATCAGTGAGGAGGTAGACACTGAAGCTTTCTTT
>TRBV4-1|NA|TRBJ1-5|NA
CASSQDPTGNQPQHF
TGCGCCAGCAGCCAAGATCCCACAGGTAATCAGCCCCAGCATTTT
>TRBV28|NA|TRBJ2-7|NA
CASSLSGSSYEQYF
TGTGCCAGCAGTTTAAGCGGTAGCTCCTACGAGCAGTACTTC
>TRBV7-9|NA|TRBJ2-7|NA
CASSLGDNYEQYF
TGTGCCAGCAGCTTAGGGGACAACTACGAGCAGTACTTC
>TRBV3-1/TRBV3-2|NA|TRBJ2-7|TRBD1
CASSVGTVSYEQYF
TGTGCCAGCAGCGTGGGGACAGTCTCCTACGAGCAGTACTTC
>TRBV18|NA|TRBJ2-2|NA
CASSPQNSEAGELFF
TGTGCCAGCTCACCACAGAATAGCGAAGCCGGGGAGCTGTTTTTT
>TRBV20-1|NA|TRBJ2-1|NA
CSALAPNEQFF
TGCAGTGCTCTCGCGCCCAATGAGCAGTTCTTC
>TRBV6-5|few|TRBJ1-1|NA
CASLTGNTEAFF
TGTGCCAGCTTGACGGGGAACACTGAAGCTTTCTTT
>TRBV4-1|NA|TRBJ2-3|TRBD2
CASSQGGTRTDTQYF
TGCGCCAGCAGCCAAGGGGGGACTAGAACAGATACGCAGTATTTT
>TRBV2|NA|TRBJ2-2|TRBD1
CASSMDRGLGGELFF
TGTGCCAGCAGTATGGACAGGGGGCTAGGCGGGGAGCTGTTTTTT
>TRBV27|few|TRBJ2-3|TRBD2
CASRWTSGSFTDTQYF
TGTGCCAGCAGATGGACTAGCGGGAGTTTTACAGATACGCAGTATTTT
>TRBV7-2|NA|TRBJ2-3|TRBD2
CASSVGTSPFTDTQYF
TGTGCCAGCAGCGTAGGGACTAGCCCTTTCACAGATACGCAGTATTTT
>TRBV5-1|NA|TRBJ1-4|TRBD1
CASSRDRDNEKLFF
TGCGCCAGCAGTCGGGACAGGGATAATGAAAAACTGTTTTTT
>TRBV6-2/TRBV6-3|NA|TRBJ2-1|TRBD1
CASSYHRGSNNEQFF
TGTGCCAGCAGTTATCACAGGGGCAGCAACAATGAGCAGTTCTTC
>TRBV3-1/TRBV3-2|NA|TRBJ2-6|NA
CASSHRAVGSSGANVLTF
TGTGCCAGCAGCCATCGGGCGGTTGGGAGCTCTGGGGCCAACGTCCTGACTTTC
>TRBV7-2|NA|TRBJ2-3|NA
CASSLRWASTDTQYF
TGTGCCAGCAGCTTGCGTTGGGCTAGCACAGATACGCAGTATTTT
>TRBV6-1|NA|TRBJ2-3|NA
CASSEARAAGDTQYF
TGTGCCAGCAGTGAAGCGAGGGCAGCGGGAGATACGCAGTATTTT
>TRBV30|many|TRBJ1-3|TRBD1
CAWSAGGTGNTIYF
TGTGCCTGGAGTGCAGGGGGCACTGGAAACACCATATATTTT
>TRBV11-2|NA|TRBJ2-2|NA
CASSLGLVGELFF
TGTGCCAGCAGCTTAGGACTAGTCGGGGAGCTGTTTTTT
>TRBV4-1|NA|TRBJ2-5|NA
CASSKSPGQAQETQYF
TGCGCCAGCAGCAAATCCCCGGGACAAGCTCAAGAGACCCAGTACTTC
>TRBV30|NA|TRBJ2-5|TRBD1
CAWAGQVRETQYF
TGTGCCTGGGCGGGACAGGTGAGGGAGACCCAGTACTTC
>TRBV4-2|NA|TRBJ2-5|NA
CASSQDRRLETQYF
TGTGCCAGCAGCCAAGATAGGAGGTTGGAGACCCAGTACTTC
>TRBV18|NA|TRBJ1-1|NA
CASSPDLASTEAFF
TGTGCCAGCTCACCAGACCTAGCTTCCACTGAAGCTTTCTTT
>TRBV18|NA|TRBJ1-1|TRBD1
CASSQRTGGDTEAFF
TGTGCCAGCTCACAACGGACAGGGGGCGACACTGAAGCTTTCTTT
>TRBV18|NA|TRBJ2-7|NA
CASSPQARREQYF
TGTGCCAGCTCACCCCAGGCTCGCCGCGAGCAGTACTTC
>TRBV19|NA|TRBJ1-1|NA
CASSSLIMATEAFF
TGTGCCAGTAGTAGCCTCATAATGGCCACTGAAGCTTTCTTT
>TRBV2|NA|TRBJ2-1|TRBD1
CASSSDRDQFF
TGTGCCAGCAGTTCCGACAGGGATCAGTTCTTC
>TRBV28|NA|TRBJ2-7|TRBD1
CASSLPGQGFHEQYF
TGTGCCAGCAGTTTGCCGGGACAGGGTTTTCACGAGCAGTACTTC
>TRBV30|few|TRBJ1-6|TRBD1
CASGQGTSYNSPLHF
TGTGCCTCCGGACAGGGTACCTCCTATAATTCACCCCTCCACTTT
>TRBV15|NA|TRBJ2-7|NA
CATSGGYYEQYF
TGTGCCACCAGCGGCGGATACTACGAGCAGTACTTC
>TRBV2|NA|TRBJ1-1|NA
CASSDPGTEAFF
TGTGCCAGCAGTGATCCGGGGACTGAAGCTTTCTTT
>TRBV12-2|NA|TRBJ1-6|NA
CASRLKAAPLHF
TGTGCAAGTCGCTTAAAGGCGGCACCCCTCCACTTT